The 5 T cell receptor beta chains presented below share a single source sample, sequenced in a study of blood T cell repertoires in COVID-19. Here immunoSEQ multiplex PCR was the method, and the copy in TCRdb shows in-frame clones only, minus some. The sample yields 120,000 or so clones, around three quarters seen once. Sequencing was performed on peripheral blood. Every receptor here comes from a man in his forties or fifties with active or convalescent COVID-19.

CDR3 loop: CASSASWTAREQYF. Written as DNA, the CDR3 is TGTGCCAGCAGCGCCTCCTGGACAGCTCGCGAGCAGTACTTC. The chain joins TRBV9 to TRBJ2-7; possibly TRBD1 for D (6 bases). V was cut by 3 bases and J by 6 bases, with 16 bases left in between. The germline V gene encodes CDR1 SGDLS and CDR2 YYNGEE. The CDR3 extends over 14 amino acids.

This chain uses TRBV6-2 or TRBV6-3 with TRBJ1-1, with 11 bases lining up with TRBD1. Germline-derived CDR1 and CDR2 are MNHEY and SVGEGT. After removal of 5 bases from V and 3 bases from J, the junction contained 5 bases not matched to a gene. This CDR3 region has 15 residues. The CDR3 region is CASSLKGQGDTEAFF. The CDR3 DNA sequence: TGTGCCAGCAGTCTCAAGGGACAGGGGGACACTGAAGCTTTCTTT.

The chain is built from TRBV10-3 and TRBJ2-3, with D possibly being TRBD2 (7 bases). Trimming pared 6 bases from V and 4 bases from J, leaving 14 bases between. CDR3 length: 14 amino acids. Per germline, CDR1 ENHRY and CDR2 SYGVKD. CDR3 bases: TGTGCCATCAGGGGGGGGCAAAGCGCAGATACGCAGTATTTT. This gives the protein CAIRGGQSADTQYF.

This rearrangement joins TRBV12-3 or TRBV12-4 to TRBJ1-5; D ambiguous. Trimming took off 3 bases at V and 6 bases at J, with 9 bases between the two ends. There are 13 residues in the CDR3. CDR3 in DNA: TGTGCCAGCAGTTTCTTATTGAGTCAGCCCCAGCATTTT. It encodes CASSFLLSQPQHF.

This chain links TRBV18 with TRBJ1-2; TRBD1 aligns across 9 bases. Germline values: CDR1 KGHSH, CDR2 LQKENI. The junction had 6 bases not matched to a gene; V was cut back by 6 bases and J by 4 bases. This CDR3 has 14 residues. The CDR3 DNA is TGTGCCAGCTCGTTGCCGGGACAGGGCTATGGCTACACCTTC. Amino acid sequence: CASSLPGQGYGYTF.